Described below is a single TCR beta chain sequence and its context. The antigen is undetermined. The germline CDR1 and CDR2 sequences are ENHRY and SYGVKD. CDR3 length: 16 residues. V trimming: 4 bases; J trimming: 3 bases; junction bases outside the gene matches: 8. The data were taken from a study of cytomegalovirus exposure and HLA in healthy donors. The repertoire was sequenced with immunoSEQ multiplex PCR; TCRdb's copy has only in-frame clones and lacks some. Here the sample spans approximately 100,000 clones, about nine tenths being singletons. The 120-subject validation cohort, separate from the roughly 670-subject first cohort, included the donors. Broader study findings: Rare sequences made up most TCRs, while some public TCRs were found in many donors. The tendency of first-cohort TCR clusters to co-occur in the roughly 130 validation repertoires emerged from a later analysis. Cytomegalovirus-associated status was assigned to roughly 160 TCR beta chains.

This rearrangement joins TRBV10-3 to TRBJ1-3, with TRBD1 matching over 8 bases. The sequence came from a woman aged 18-29 years in good health and CMV-seronegative. Sequencing was done on a sample of PBMCs. CDR3 sequence (DNA): TGTGCCATCAGTGGCATGCAGGGGGCGCATGGAAACACCATATATTTT. Translating gives CAISGMQGAHGNTIYF.